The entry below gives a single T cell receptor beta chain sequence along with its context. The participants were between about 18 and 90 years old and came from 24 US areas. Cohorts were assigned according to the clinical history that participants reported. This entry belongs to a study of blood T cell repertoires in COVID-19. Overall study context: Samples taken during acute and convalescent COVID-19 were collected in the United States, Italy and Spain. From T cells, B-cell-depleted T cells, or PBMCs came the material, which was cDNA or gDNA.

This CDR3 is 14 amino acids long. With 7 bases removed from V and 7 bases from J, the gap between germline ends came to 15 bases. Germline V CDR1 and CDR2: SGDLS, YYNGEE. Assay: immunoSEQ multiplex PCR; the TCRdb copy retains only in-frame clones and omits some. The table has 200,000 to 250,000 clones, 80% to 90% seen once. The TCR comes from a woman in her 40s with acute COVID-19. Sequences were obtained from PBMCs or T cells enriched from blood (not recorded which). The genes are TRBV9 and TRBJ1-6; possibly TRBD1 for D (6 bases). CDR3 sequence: CASWGGAGNSPLHF. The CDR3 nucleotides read TGTGCCAGCTGGGGGGGGGCGGGCAATTCACCCCTCCACTTT.